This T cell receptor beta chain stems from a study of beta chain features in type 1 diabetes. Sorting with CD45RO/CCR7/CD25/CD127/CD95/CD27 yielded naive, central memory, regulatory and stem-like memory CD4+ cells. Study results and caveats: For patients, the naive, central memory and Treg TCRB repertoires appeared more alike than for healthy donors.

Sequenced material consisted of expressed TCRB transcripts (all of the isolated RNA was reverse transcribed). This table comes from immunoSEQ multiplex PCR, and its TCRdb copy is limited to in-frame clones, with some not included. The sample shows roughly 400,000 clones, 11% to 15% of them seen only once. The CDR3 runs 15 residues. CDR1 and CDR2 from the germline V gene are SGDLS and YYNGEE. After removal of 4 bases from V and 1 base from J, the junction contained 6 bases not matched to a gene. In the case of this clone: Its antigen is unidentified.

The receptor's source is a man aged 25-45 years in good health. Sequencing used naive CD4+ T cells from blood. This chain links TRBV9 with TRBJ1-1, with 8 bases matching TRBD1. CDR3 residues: CASSPQGAANTEAFF. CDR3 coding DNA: TGTGCCAGCAGCCCCCAGGGGGCGGCGAACACTGAAGCTTTCTTT.